The 26 T cell receptor beta chains below come from one sample, sequenced in a study of cytomegalovirus exposure and HLA in healthy donors. Profiling relied on immunoSEQ multiplex PCR, and the TCRdb table lists in-frame clones only, not all of them. The sample comprises about 140,000 clones, 70% to 90% of which are singletons, and about 1.5% rests with the top ten. Sequenced: PBMCs. All receptors come from a woman in her 30s in good health and CMV-seronegative.

V and J are TRBV6-1 and TRBJ1-6; possible D gene TRBD1, 6 bases. This CDR3 has 17 amino acids. V was shortened by 4 bases and J by 7 bases, with 20 bases between the two germline ends. Germline CDR1 is MNHNS and CDR2 is SASEGT. CDR3 in amino acids: CASSAYRGGGANSPLHF. DNA for the CDR3: TGTGCCAGCAGTGCCTACCGTGGGGGGGGCGCGAATTCACCCCTCCACTTT.

This rearrangement joins TRBV28 to TRBJ2-3, with 7 bases identical to TRBD2. The germline V gene encodes CDR1 MDHEN and CDR2 SYDVKM. V lost 5 bases, J lost 1 base, and 3 bases stayed unmatched. The CDR3 has 14 residues. The DNA for the CDR3 is TGTGCCAGCAGTACCGCGGGGGGCACAGATACGCAGTATTTT. It translates to CASSTAGGTDTQYF.

The chain recombines TRBV5-1 with TRBJ1-5; D remains unclear. CDR3 length: 13 amino acids. Trimming left V 0 bases short and J 4 bases short, with 5 bases between. Germline CDR1 SGHRS, CDR2 YFSETQ. For the CDR3, the DNA is TGCGCCAGCAGCTTGGACCAGAATCAGCCCCAGCATTTT. It is translated as CASSLDQNQPQHF.

The chain couples TRBV2 to TRBJ1-5; 10 bases match TRBD1. The CDR3 runs 14 residues. CDR1 and CDR2 from the germline V gene are SNHLY and FYNNEI. Trimming took 5 bases from V and 4 from J; bases not matched to a gene: 2. The CDR3 region is CASSRTGGNQPQHF. CDR3 DNA sequence: TGTGCCAGCAGTCGGACAGGGGGAAATCAGCCCCAGCATTTT.

The gene calls are TRBV5-5 and TRBJ1-5; D gene unclear. Germline V gene data show CDR1 as SGHKS and CDR2 as YYEKEE (reference sequence). This CDR3 is 17 amino acids long. The V gene lost 6 bases and the J gene lost 5 bases, with 24 bases spanning the gap. The CDR3 coding sequence is TGTGCCAGCACCCTCGACGTAGGGAGTACTACGGATCAGCCCCAGCATTTT. Its translation: CASTLDVGSTTDQPQHF. Filled out from reference TRBV5-5 and TRBJ1-5, the complete variable domain reads DAGVTQSPTHLIKTRGQQVTLRCSPISGHKSVSWYQQVLGQGPQFIFQYYEKEERGRGNFPDRFSARQFPNYSSELNVNALLLGDSALYLCASTLDVGSTTDQPQHFGDGTRLSIL.

This chain connects TRBV6-1 to TRBJ1-1; 8 bases align to TRBD1. The CDR3 covers 13 residues. V dropped 11 bases and J dropped 1; count of bases not matched to a gene: 6. Germline V gene lookup returns CDR1 MNHNS and CDR2 SASEGT. The CDR3 DNA sequence: TGTGCCGGAAGGACAGGGCGGAACACTGAAGCTTTCTTT. It translates to CAGRTGRNTEAFF.

The rearrangement uses TRBV7-9 and TRBJ2-1; TRBD1 might be the D (6 bases). Germline CDR1 SEHNR, CDR2 FQNEAQ (reference sequence). This CDR3 has 13 amino acids. V was cut by 4 bases and J by 5 bases, with 9 bases left in between. CDR3 nucleotides: TGTGCCAGCAGCTGGACAGAAAACAATGAGCAGTTCTTC. Amino acid sequence: CASSWTENNEQFF.

This chain joins TRBV4-1 and TRBJ1-1; the D is unclear. There are 12 residues in the CDR3. Trimming left V 1 base short and J 8 bases short, with 8 bases between. The V gene's germline CDR1 is MGHRA and CDR2 YSYEKL. CDR3 in amino acids: CASSQAGWEAFF. DNA for the CDR3: TGCGCCAGCAGCCAAGCGGGGTGGGAAGCTTTCTTT.

The chain employs TRBV11-2 and TRBJ2-7, with TRBD2 matching over 12 bases. Germline V gene sequence: CDR1 SGHAT, CDR2 FQNNGV. The ends lost 5 bases at V and 3 bases at J; junction bases unmatched: 5. CDR3 length: 15 amino acids. CDR3 region: CASSRLAGGGYEQYF. As DNA, the CDR3 is TGTGCCAGCAGCCGCCTAGCGGGGGGGGGCTACGAGCAGTACTTC.

The chain uses TRBV6-1 and TRBJ2-3; TRBD1 matches 7 bases. The CDR3 runs to 14 residues. Germline CDR1 is MNHNS and CDR2 is SASEGT. J lost 2 bases, V lost 6 bases, and 5 bases had no gene match. The CDR3 DNA is TGTGCCAGCAGCGGGACAGTCGACACAGATACGCAGTATTTT. Translating it yields CASSGTVDTDTQYF.

V usage is TRBV2 and J usage is TRBJ1-4; 7 bases fit TRBD1. Trimming at V came to 6 bases and at J to 0 bases, leaving 4 bases not matched to a gene. CDR1 SNHLY and CDR2 FYNNEI come from the germline V gene. The CDR3 runs 15 residues. The CDR3 nucleotides are TGTGCCAGCAGAGTACAGGGGACAACTAATGAAAAACTGTTTTTT. Protein sequence: CASRVQGTTNEKLFF.

This clone was picked up one time. The chain joins TRBV18 to TRBJ2-1, with D possibly matching TRBD1 (5 bases). Germline-derived CDR1 and CDR2 are KGHSH and LQKENI. The V gene lost 6 bases and the J gene lost 4 bases, with 19 bases spanning the gap. The CDR3 has 16 residues. CDR3 loop: CASSPRDGQKYNEQFF. The DNA of the CDR3 is TGTGCCAGCTCCCCCAGGGATGGGCAAAAATACAATGAGCAGTTCTTC.

The chain recombines TRBV9 with TRBJ2-2; D not resolved. V was trimmed by 0 bases and J by 4 bases, leaving 13 bases between them. CDR3 length equals 16 residues. Germline CDR1 reads SGDLS; CDR2 reads YYNGEE. This chain's CDR3 is CASSVVAVGGTGELFF. For the CDR3, the DNA is TGTGCCAGCAGCGTAGTGGCGGTCGGCGGCACCGGGGAGCTGTTTTTT.

The chain uses TRBV5-1 and TRBJ1-1; 7 nucleotides line up with TRBD1. The CDR3 consists of 15 residues. Trimming took 4 bases from V and 10 from J; bases not matched to a gene: 16. The germline V gene has CDR1 SGHRS and CDR2 YFSETQ. The CDR3: CASSLSGRDSQVAFF. In nucleotides, the CDR3 is TGCGCCAGCAGCCTGTCTGGGCGGGACAGCCAGGTAGCTTTCTTT.

This CDR3 reads CASSSRHGVPQHF. The CDR3 region has the DNA TGTGCCAGCAGCTCCAGACATGGTGTGCCCCAGCATTTT. The chain recombines TRBV7-2 with TRBJ1-5, with no clear D. V was cut by 4 bases and J by 9 bases, with 13 bases left in between. This CDR3 comprises 13 residues. The germline V gene has CDR1 SGHTA and CDR2 FQGNSA.

The CDR3 region is CASSSTGPGELFF. The CDR3 nucleotides read TGCGCCAGCAGCTCGACAGGTCCCGGGGAGCTGTTTTTT. The chain is built from TRBV5-1 and TRBJ2-2, with D maybe TRBD1 (6 bases). The CDR3 sequence is 13 residues long. CDR1 SGHRS and CDR2 YFSETQ come from the germline V gene. Trimming shortened V by 3 bases and J by 6 bases, and 9 bases separated the two germline ends. The variable domain in full, completed from reference TRBV5-1 and TRBJ2-2, reads KAGVTQTPRYLIKTRGQQVTLSCSPISGHRSVSWYQQTPGQGLQFLFEYFSETQRNKGNFPGRFSGRQFSNSRSEMNVSTLELGDSALYLCASSSTGPGELFFGEGSRLTVL.

This chain connects TRBV28 to TRBJ1-4; 9 bases fit TRBD1. After removal of 0 bases from V and 5 bases from J, the junction contained 1 base not matched to a gene. The CDR3 has 15 amino acids. Germline-derived CDR1 and CDR2 are MDHEN and SYDVKM. The CDR3 loop is CASSLWTGGNEKLFF. The CDR3 bases are TGTGCCAGCAGTTTATGGACAGGGGGGAATGAAAAACTGTTTTTT.

This chain joins TRBV7-3 and TRBJ2-1, with TRBD2 as a possible D gene (5 bases). Trimming pared 3 bases from V and 9 bases from J, leaving 9 bases between. Germline assignment: CDR1 SGHTA and CDR2 FQGTGA. There are 12 residues in the CDR3. The CDR3 protein is CASSFERGEQFF. The CDR3 nucleotides are TGTGCCAGCAGCTTCGAACGGGGTGAGCAGTTCTTC.

V gene TRBV29-1 combines with J gene TRBJ1-3; weak D call: TRBD1 (6 bases). V was shortened by 3 bases and J by 4 bases, with 7 bases between the two germline ends. Germline values: CDR1 SQVTM, CDR2 ANQGSEA. This CDR3 is 12 amino acids long. In DNA form, the CDR3 reads TGCAGCGTTGATACAGGGGGAAACACCATATATTTT. Its translation is CSVDTGGNTIYF.

The rearrangement joins TRBV28 to TRBJ1-2; possibly TRBD1 for D (5 bases). The CDR3 consists of 12 residues. Germline V CDR1 and CDR2: MDHEN, SYDVKM. Trimming stripped 5 bases from V and 8 bases from J, with 12 bases between. CDR3 coding DNA: TGTGCCAGCAGTGAAGCAGGGATCGGCTACACCTTC. Its protein is CASSEAGIGYTF.

The genes are TRBV7-2 and TRBJ1-5; TRBD1 agrees at 8 bases. Germline V gene lookup returns CDR1 SGHTA and CDR2 FQGNSA. CDR3 length: 17 amino acids. Trimming cost V 5 bases and J 6 bases; bases outside gene matches: 15. The CDR3 DNA sequence: TGTGCCAGCAGCCCTCTCCCCAGGGGGCCCGTAATTCAGCCCCAGCATTTT. Protein: CASSPLPRGPVIQPQHF.

This clone was recorded a few times. V is TRBV28 and J is TRBJ2-2; 8 positions match TRBD1. The CDR3 extends over 15 amino acids. Looked up from germline, CDR1 is MDHEN and CDR2 is SYDVKM. V dropped 7 bases and J dropped 2; count of bases not matched to a gene: 6. The CDR3 nucleotides read TGTGCCAGCACCCGGGGACAGGTTAACACCGGGGAGCTGTTTTTT. It encodes CASTRGQVNTGELFF.

The chain carries TRBV9 and TRBJ2-2; no definite D call. This CDR3 comprises 16 residues. Germline values: CDR1 SGDLS, CDR2 YYNGEE. Deletions cut 0 bases from V and 0 bases from J, with 9 bases between. The CDR3 loop reads CASSVVGRANTGELFF. CDR3 sequence (DNA): TGTGCCAGCAGCGTAGTGGGCAGAGCGAACACCGGGGAGCTGTTTTTT.

The rearrangement uses TRBV6-6 and TRBJ2-7; D is unresolved. Germline V gene sequence: CDR1 MNHNY, CDR2 SVGAGI (reference sequence). V was clipped by 1 base and J by 3 bases, with 13 bases between them. The CDR3 is 15 residues long. DNA for the CDR3: TGTGCCAGCAGTTACTTTGTAACTTTTAACTACGAGCAGTACTTC. Protein sequence: CASSYFVTFNYEQYF.

The J gene is TRBJ1-6, the V gene TRBV5-1; 9 nucleotides align to TRBD1. Trimming took 5 bases from V and 9 from J; bases not matched to a gene: 12. In germline, CDR1 is SGHRS, CDR2 YFSETQ. This CDR3 is 16 amino acids long. CDR3 sequence (DNA): TGCGCCAGCAGAGATACACGGACAGGGGAGATTTCACCCCTCCACTTT. It is translated as CASRDTRTGEISPLHF.

The V and J genes are TRBV7-9 and TRBJ1-5, with D tentatively TRBD1 (6 bases). This CDR3 comprises 15 residues. From germline, CDR1 is SEHNR and CDR2 FQNEAQ (reference sequence). V was pared by 0 bases and J by 0 bases, with 6 bases between. The CDR3 protein is CASSLAGGSNQPQHF. In DNA, the CDR3 is TGTGCCAGCAGCTTAGCAGGGGGTAGCAATCAGCCCCAGCATTTT.